A single sample gave rise to the 25 T cell receptor beta chains below, sequenced in a study of T cells in Graves' hyperthyroidism and ophthalmopathy. TCR beta CDR3 region amplification was performed from RNA transcripts. The study used the HTBI primer set for a first-round RT-PCR of the TCR CDR3. TCRdb analysed the multiplex PCR reads with MiXCR anew, one entry per CDR3 protein. The repertoire consists of around 450,000 distinct CDR3 sequences, with roughly an eighth occurring once and the leading ten covering about 4.9%. The sequenced material came from blood. These receptor sequences come from a young woman with Graves' hyperthyroidism.

This clonotype was found a few times. The chain couples TRBV12-5 to TRBJ2-3; unclear D gene. Between the trimmed V and J ends, which lost 3 bases and 0 bases, there was a span of 10 bases. This CDR3 is 15 amino acids long. Germline values: CDR1 LGHNT, CDR2 FRNRAP. As DNA, the CDR3 is TGTGCTAGTGGTTTTAACAAGCCTAGCACAGATACGCAGTATTTT. Encoded protein: CASGFNKPSTDTQYF. Full variable domain (rest looked up from reference TRBV12-5 and TRBJ2-3): DARVTQTPRHKVTEMGQEVTMRCQPILGHNTVFWYRQTMMQGLELLAYFRNRAPLDDSGMPKDRFSAEMPDATLATLKIQPSEPRDSAVYFCASGFNKPSTDTQYFGPGTRLTVL.

This clonotype was detected many times. CDR3 sequence (DNA): TGTGCCAGCAGGGACAGGCCTGGGTATGGCTACACCTTC. This sequence encodes CASRDRPGYGYTF. The rearrangement uses TRBV6-2 or TRBV6-3 and TRBJ1-2; TRBD1 matches 7 bases. V lost 6 bases and J lost 5; bases outside the gene matches: 6. The CDR3 extends over 13 amino acids. Per germline, CDR1 MNHEY and CDR2 SVGEGT.

This clonotype has at least ten counts. The chain employs TRBV5-1 and TRBJ2-3, with a possible D match to TRBD2 (6 bases). V lost 2 bases and J 2 bases, leaving 12 bases between the germline ends. Germline V gene lookup returns CDR1 SGHRS and CDR2 YFSETQ. The length of the CDR3 is 15 residues. The CDR3 here is CASSLGGISTDTQYF. In nucleotides, the CDR3 is TGCGCCAGCAGCTTAGGAGGGATATCCACAGATACGCAGTATTTT.

The chain employs TRBV10-3 and TRBJ2-5; TRBD2 agrees at 7 bases. The CDR3 totals 14 residues. The ends lost 6 bases at V and 0 bases at J; junction bases unmatched: 4. Germline assignment: CDR1 ENHRY and CDR2 SYGVKD. CDR3 DNA: TGTGCCATCAGCCCGGGACTAAACCAAGAGACCCAGTACTTC. Amino acids: CAISPGLNQETQYF.

The sample holds many counts of this clonotype. The chain joins TRBV7-3 to TRBJ2-3, with 10 bases identical to TRBD2. V gave up 0 bases and J gave up 3 bases; unmatched junction bases: 0. CDR3 size: 15 residues. Germline V gene data show CDR1 as SGHTA and CDR2 as FQGTGA. The CDR3 sequence: CASSLTSGRTDTQYF. The CDR3 DNA is TGTGCCAGCAGCTTAACTAGCGGGAGGACAGATACGCAGTATTTT.

This clonotype was detected ten times or more. V is TRBV27 and J is TRBJ1-5; the match to TRBD1 covers 9 bases. The trim removed 6 bases at V and 6 bases at J, leaving 6 bases unmatched. Germline CDR1 is MNHEY and CDR2 is SMNVEV (reference sequence). This CDR3 contains 14 residues. For the CDR3, the DNA is TGTGCCAGCAGGCTACAGGGGGCGGGTCAGCCCCAGCATTTT. Translation gives CASRLQGAGQPQHF.

This clonotype was observed a handful of times. The chain combines TRBV10-2 with TRBJ1-6; possibly TRBD1 for D (5 bases). The CDR3 is 14 amino acids. Germline V lookup: CDR1 WSHSY, CDR2 SAAADI. V lost 8 bases and J 8 bases, leaving 16 bases between the germline ends. The DNA of the CDR3 is TGCGCCAGCCTTCTTACGGTGGGGGATTCACCCCTCCACTTT. Amino acid sequence: CASLLTVGDSPLHF.

This sequence joins TRBV11-2 and TRBJ1-3; D remains ambiguous. The CDR3 is 14 residues long. In germline, CDR1 is SGHAT, CDR2 FQNNGV. Trimming left V 5 bases short and J 0 bases short, with 8 bases between. The CDR3 reads CASSAEDSGNTIYF. The CDR3, as DNA: TGTGCCAGCAGCGCCGAGGACTCTGGAAACACCATATATTTT.

This clonotype was observed a few times. The chain couples TRBV12-3 or TRBV12-4 to TRBJ1-2; 9 nucleotides match TRBD1. V lost 3 bases to trimming and J lost 14 bases; unmatched junction nucleotides: 10. CDR3 size: 13 residues. CDR3 bases: TGTGCCAGCAGTTTTATGACAGGGGGTGAGAGGACCTTC. It codes for CASSFMTGGERTF.

This clonotype has more than one count but fewer than ten. The chain is built from TRBV19 and TRBJ1-5, with D tentatively TRBD1 (5 bases). The germline V gene has CDR1 LNHDA and CDR2 SQIVND (reference sequence). Trimming removed 2 bases at V and 3 bases at J, with 17 bases between. The CDR3 runs to 17 residues. The CDR3 here is CASSIRGKGDANQPQHF. DNA of the CDR3: TGTGCCAGTAGTATAAGGGGAAAAGGGGACGCCAATCAGCCCCAGCATTTT.

This clonotype came up a few times. The V call is TRBV29-1, the J call TRBJ2-5; weak D call: TRBD1 (6 bases). V was cut by 0 bases and J by 2 bases, with 10 bases left in between. CDR3 size: 14 residues. Germline CDR1 SQVTM, CDR2 ANQGSEA. The CDR3 is CSVEEGAEQETQYF. Here the CDR3 DNA reads TGCAGCGTTGAAGAGGGGGCAGAACAAGAGACCCAGTACTTC.

This clonotype was found a few times. The rearrangement joins TRBV7-2 to TRBJ2-5; 7 positions match TRBD1. This CDR3 has 16 amino acids. The J segment lost 4 bases and the V segment lost 5 bases, leaving 13 bases of the junction unmatched. The V gene's germline CDR1 is SGHTA and CDR2 FQGNSA. In DNA form, the CDR3 reads TGTGCCAGCAGCGTCCGACCGGGACAGAGGATAGAGACCCAGTACTTC. Amino acids: CASSVRPGQRIETQYF.

The chain has TRBV20-1 and TRBJ2-7; D not resolved. CDR3 length: 14 residues. Germline CDR1 reads DFQATT; CDR2 reads SNEGSKA (reference sequence). The V end lost 3 bases, the J end lost 3 bases, and 15 bases lay between the germline ends. Here the CDR3 DNA reads TGCAGTGCTAGTACGACCACCTCGAGCTACGAGCAGTACTTC. Its translation: CSASTTTSSYEQYF.

The chain is built from TRBV28 and TRBJ1-3; TRBD1 is a possible D gene (6 bases). This CDR3 spans 17 amino acids. The germline CDR1 and CDR2 sequences are MDHEN and SYDVKM. Trimming pared 4 bases from V and 4 bases from J, leaving 20 bases between. CDR3 bases: TGTGCCAGCAGTTCCCCGACCTCGCGGGGGCGCGGAAACACCATATATTTT. It specifies CASSSPTSRGRGNTIYF. Variable domain in full (rest from reference TRBV28 and TRBJ1-3): DVKVTQSSRYLVKRTGEKVFLECVQDMDHENMFWYRQDPGLGLRLIYFSYDVKMKEKGDIPEGYSVSREKKERFSLILESASTNQTSMYLCASSSPTSRGRGNTIYFGEGSWLTVV.

In its sample, this clonotype was seen a few times. This chain connects TRBV6-1 to TRBJ2-7; TRBD1 might be the D (6 bases). The germline V gene encodes CDR1 MNHNS and CDR2 SASEGT. There are 15 residues in the CDR3. V lost 5 bases and J lost 2, with 16 bases in between. In nucleotides, the CDR3 is TGTGCCAGCAGTTCCATGACAGGAACTACCTACGAGCAGTACTTC. Residues: CASSSMTGTTYEQYF.

This clonotype was recorded at least ten times. The rearrangement joins TRBV7-9 to TRBJ2-3; 12 nucleotides agree with TRBD2. The CDR3 is made up of 17 amino acids. V gave up 5 bases and J gave up 1 base; unmatched junction bases: 7. Germline V gives CDR1 SEHNR, CDR2 FQNEAQ (reference sequence). The CDR3 region is CASSQEASGRGTDTQYF. In nucleotides, the CDR3 is TGTGCCAGCAGCCAAGAGGCTAGCGGGAGGGGCACAGATACGCAGTATTTT.

Regarding this clonotype: The junction and the germline gene differ at one end; a read error may be behind it. The chain has TRBV20-1 and TRBJ2-7; 7 positions match TRBD1. From germline, CDR1 is DFQATT and CDR2 SNEGSKA (reference sequence). The CDR3 totals 13 residues. CDR3 protein: CSAYRDSSYKQYF. The CDR3 DNA is TGCAGTGCTTACCGGGACAGCTCCTACAAGCAGTACTTC.

V usage is TRBV9 and J usage is TRBJ2-5, with unresolved D. CDR3 length: 14 amino acids. Trimming removed 0 bases from V and 1 base from J, with 7 bases in between. CDR1 and CDR2 from the germline V gene are SGDLS and YYNGEE. CDR3 sequence (DNA): TGTGCCAGCAGCGTAGAGTCGGGCCAAGAGACCCAGTACTTC. Translated: CASSVESGQETQYF. Drawing the rest from reference TRBV9 and TRBJ2-5, the complete variable domain is DSGVTQTPKHLITATGQRVTLRCSPRSGDLSVYWYQQSLDQGLQFLIQYYNGEERAKGNILERFSAQQFPDLHSELNLSSLELGDSALYFCASSVESGQETQYFGPGTRLLVL.

The V call is TRBV6-7, the J call TRBJ1-5, with 7 bases that match TRBD1. TRBV6-7 is an ORF, with its function uncertain. With 4 bases clipped from V and 3 bases from J, the junction kept 12 bases outside the gene matches. The CDR3 runs 17 residues. CDR3: CASSSSGQPDLNQPQHF. The CDR3 nucleotides read TGTGCCAGCAGTTCCTCGGGACAGCCAGACCTCAATCAGCCCCAGCATTTT.

The chain recombines TRBV20-1 with TRBJ1-2; no firm D call. The CDR3 runs to 12 residues. The germline V and J ends were trimmed by 0 bases and 8 bases, with 10 bases remaining between them. The germline V gene has CDR1 DFQATT and CDR2 SNEGSKA (reference sequence). This chain's CDR3 is CSARDRADGYTF. CDR3 sequence (DNA): TGCAGTGCTAGAGATCGAGCCGACGGCTACACCTTC.

This clonotype was counted at least ten times. The rearrangement uses TRBV29-1 and TRBJ2-2; a weak D match, TRBD1 (5 bases). Germline V gene sequence: CDR1 SQVTM, CDR2 ANQGSEA. The CDR3 loop spans 12 amino acids. V lost 4 bases to trimming and J lost 8 bases, with 11 bases between them. The CDR3 loop is CSVARTPGELFF. The CDR3 DNA reads as TGCAGCGTTGCACGGACACCGGGGGAGCTGTTTTTT.

This clonotype was observed many times. The gene calls are TRBV20-1 and TRBJ2-1; TRBD1 might be the D (6 bases). CDR3 size: 14 residues. The germline V gene encodes CDR1 DFQATT and CDR2 SNEGSKA (reference sequence). Trimming removed 3 bases from V and 0 bases from J, with 9 bases in between. In nucleotides, the CDR3 is TGCAGTGCTAGTACAGGGAGCTCCTACAATGAGCAGTTCTTC. This codes for CSASTGSSYNEQFF.

This clonotype was counted many times. This rearrangement joins TRBV11-2 to TRBJ2-7, with D possibly being TRBD1 or TRBD2 (6 bases each). With 3 bases removed from V and 7 bases from J, the gap between germline ends came to 13 bases. The CDR3 has 13 amino acids. Germline values: CDR1 SGHAT, CDR2 FQNNGV. The DNA of the CDR3 is TGTGCCAGCAGCTTGGGACTCCAGGGGGAGCAGTACTTC. This codes for CASSLGLQGEQYF.

CDR3 nucleotide sequence: TGTGCCAGCAGTTACACCCGGAACACAGATACGCAGTATTTT. Its protein is CASSYTRNTDTQYF. The V gene is TRBV6-2 or TRBV6-3, the J gene TRBJ2-3; no reliable D call. Deletions cut 2 bases from V and 2 bases from J, with 8 bases between. The CDR3 has 14 amino acids. CDR1 and CDR2 (germline): MNHEY, SVGEGT.

This clonotype was seen many times. The chain recombines TRBV28 with TRBJ2-1, with D maybe TRBD2 (6 bases). The CDR3 loop spans 16 amino acids. V dropped 6 bases and J dropped 6 bases, with 21 bases sitting between them. Germline V gene data show CDR1 as MDHEN and CDR2 as SYDVKM. Here the CDR3 DNA reads TGTGCCAGCAGCCCCTCCCTAGCGCCAAAGGTCAATGAGCAGTTCTTC. Amino acid sequence: CASSPSLAPKVNEQFF.